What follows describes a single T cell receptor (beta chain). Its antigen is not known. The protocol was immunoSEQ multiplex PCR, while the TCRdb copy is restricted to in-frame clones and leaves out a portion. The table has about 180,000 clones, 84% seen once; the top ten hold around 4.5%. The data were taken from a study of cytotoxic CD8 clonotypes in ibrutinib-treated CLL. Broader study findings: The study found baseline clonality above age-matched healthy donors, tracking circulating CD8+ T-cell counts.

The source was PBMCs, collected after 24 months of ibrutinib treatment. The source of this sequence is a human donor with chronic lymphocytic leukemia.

CDR3 in DNA: TGTGCCAGCAGTTCCCCATCCCGCAGTAATGAGCAGTTCTTC. It yields the protein CASSSPSRSNEQFF. The chain is built from TRBV6-6 and TRBJ2-1; D ambiguous. V lost 4 bases and J 7 bases, leaving 14 bases between the germline ends. The CDR3 runs to 14 residues. Germline V CDR1 and CDR2: MNHNY, SVGAGI (reference sequence).